This T cell receptor (beta chain) was recovered during a study of T cell repertoires in cytomegalovirus infection. Whole-study context: Public TCR beta signatures were indicative of both CMV infection and a matching HLA type. Study-wide results and limits: CMV-specific HLA-C-restricted TCR beta clonotypes dominated the ex vivo response. The cumulative frequency of public TCR beta families identified carriers of CMV plus the relevant HLA.

Notes on this clonotype: No antigen is known for it.

MiXCR, applied by TCRdb to the reads, yields one record per CDR3 protein. The data contain more than 250,000 distinct CDR3 sequences, 12% to 15% of them singletons. Germline V gene sequence: CDR1 SQVTM, CDR2 ANQGSEA. V shed 6 bases and J shed 6 bases, with 14 bases lying between them. The CDR3 extends over 13 amino acids. The chain couples TRBV29-1 to TRBJ1-4, with D unclear. The specimen was PBMCs. This TCR was sampled from a human donor in good health (CMV status not recorded). Some clones in this sample may be carry-over from other donors' samples. CDR3 bases: TGCAGCGTCGCAGGAGGGAATTATGAAAAACTGTTTTTT. Translation gives CSVAGGNYEKLFF.